These 10 T cell receptor beta chains originate from one sample sequenced in a study of blood T cell repertoires in COVID-19. Sequencing was performed with immunoSEQ multiplex PCR; in TCRdb, only in-frame clones are kept and a portion is missing. Of some 450,000 clones in the sample, 88% are singletons; the top ten hold around 12%. Sequenced sample: peripheral blood. These TCRs come from a woman aged 45-65 years with COVID-19, enrolled during active disease.

V usage is TRBV19 and J usage is TRBJ2-3, with 8 nucleotides matching TRBD2. Per germline, CDR1 LNHDA and CDR2 SQIVND (reference sequence). CDR3 length: 11 amino acids. Trimming cost V 5 bases and J 11 bases; bases outside gene matches: 3. The CDR3 spells CASSAGGRQYF. The CDR3 DNA follows: TGTGCCAGTAGTGCGGGGGGAAGGCAGTATTTT. Based on the CDR3 plus reference TRBV19 and TRBJ2-3, the full variable domain is DGGITQSPKYLFRKEGQNVTLSCEQNLNHDAMYWYRQDPGQGLRLIYYSQIVNDFQKGDIAEGYSVSREKKESFPLTVTSAQKNPTAFYLCASSAGGRQYFGPGTRLTVL.

This chain joins TRBV19 and TRBJ1-4, with a weak D call TRBD1 (5 bases). CDR1 LNHDA and CDR2 SQIVND come from the germline V gene (reference sequence). The CDR3 totals 13 residues. Trimming left V 7 bases short and J 11 bases short, with 17 bases between. The CDR3 region is CASTGTPPVKLFF. CDR3 in DNA: TGTGCCAGTACGGGGACTCCGCCGGTGAAACTGTTTTTT.

This chain uses TRBV27 with TRBJ1-5; D possibly corresponds to TRBD1 (6 bases). The CDR3 contains 16 residues. Per germline, CDR1 MNHEY and CDR2 SMNVEV (reference sequence). V gave up 3 bases and J gave up 1 base, with 13 bases separating them. CDR3 amino acids: CASSLAGVRSNQPQHF. The CDR3 nucleotides read TGTGCCAGCAGTTTGGCAGGGGTGAGGAGCAATCAGCCCCAGCATTTT.

This sequence joins TRBV27 and TRBJ1-5; perhaps TRBD1 as D (5 bases). Germline loops: CDR1 MNHEY, CDR2 SMNVEV (reference sequence). This CDR3 region has 16 residues. V lost 6 bases, J lost 0 bases, and 15 bases lay in between. The CDR3 DNA sequence: TGTGCCAGCAGCTCCCAGGGTTACTATAGCAATCAGCCCCAGCATTTT. This encodes CASSSQGYYSNQPQHF.

V gene TRBV25-1 combines with J gene TRBJ2-7; D ambiguous. The CDR3 is made up of 11 amino acids. Per germline, CDR1 MGHDK and CDR2 SYGVNS. V lost 7 bases, J lost 4 bases, and 8 bases lay in between. The CDR3 region is CASNSGYEQYF. The CDR3 nucleotides are TGTGCCAGCAACTCAGGTTACGAGCAGTACTTC.

The chain has TRBV6-5 and TRBJ1-5; TRBD1 agrees at 9 bases. J lost 10 bases, V lost 5 bases, and 12 bases had no gene match. The CDR3 loop spans 15 amino acids. CDR1 MNHEY and CDR2 SVGAGI come from the germline V gene. The CDR3 DNA follows: TGTGCCAGCAGTAAGGGACAGGGTGGGGGAGGTCCCCAGCATTTT. Translating it yields CASSKGQGGGGPQHF.

J is TRBJ1-5 and V is TRBV6-6, with TRBD1 matching over 7 bases. The trim removed 3 bases at V and 6 bases at J, leaving 8 bases unmatched. CDR1 is MNHNY and CDR2 is SVGAGI in the germline V gene (reference sequence). The CDR3 is 15 amino acids. CDR3 sequence reads: CASSYRDSPFQPQHF. The DNA of the CDR3 is TGTGCCAGCAGTTATAGGGACAGCCCGTTTCAGCCCCAGCATTTT.

The chain carries TRBV19 and TRBJ1-1; a weak D match, TRBD1 (5 bases). The V and J ends lost 7 bases and 2 bases respectively, with 17 bases between them. Germline V gives CDR1 LNHDA, CDR2 SQIVND (reference sequence). The CDR3 is made up of 15 amino acids. The CDR3 DNA is TGTGCCAGTACTTCAGTAGGGGAAGCAAACACTGAAGCTTTCTTT. Protein sequence: CASTSVGEANTEAFF.

CDR3 coding DNA: TGTGCCAGCAGACTCAGGGGAAGGACTGAAGCTTTCTTT. Translated: CASRLRGRTEAFF. This chain uses TRBV12-3 or TRBV12-4 with TRBJ1-1, with D maybe TRBD1 (6 bases). The V gene lost 6 bases and the J gene lost 5 bases, with 13 bases spanning the gap. This CDR3 has 13 residues.

This clone was detected only a few times. The chain combines TRBV13 with TRBJ2-7, with D possibly being TRBD1 (5 bases). The germline V and J ends were trimmed by 5 bases and 6 bases, with 14 bases remaining between them. Germline V gene lookup returns CDR1 PRHDT and CDR2 FYEKMQ (reference sequence). There are 13 residues in the CDR3. This CDR3 reads CASSPTVRGEQYF. CDR3 sequence (DNA): TGTGCCAGCAGCCCAACTGTAAGGGGCGAGCAGTACTTC.